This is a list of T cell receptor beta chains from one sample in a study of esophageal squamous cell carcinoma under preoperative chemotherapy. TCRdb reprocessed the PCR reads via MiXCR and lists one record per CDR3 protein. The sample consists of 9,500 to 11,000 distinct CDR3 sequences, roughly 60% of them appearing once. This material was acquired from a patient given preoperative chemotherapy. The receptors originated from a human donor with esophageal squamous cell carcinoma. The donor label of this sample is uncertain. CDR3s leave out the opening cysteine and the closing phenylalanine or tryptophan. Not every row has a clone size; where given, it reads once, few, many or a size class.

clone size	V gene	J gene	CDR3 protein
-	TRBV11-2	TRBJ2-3	AERGEGDTQY
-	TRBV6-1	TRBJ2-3	ASRPSTDTQY
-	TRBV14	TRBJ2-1	ASSRGRVYNEQF
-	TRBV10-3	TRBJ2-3	ATRGTTDTQY
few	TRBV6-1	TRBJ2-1	ASSEVNVVQF
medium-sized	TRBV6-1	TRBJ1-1	ASSRQGANTEAF
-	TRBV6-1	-	ASSDTVGDRGLGEQY
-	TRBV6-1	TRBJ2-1	ASSEEEGQGDNEQF
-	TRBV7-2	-	ASSRDGHYEQY
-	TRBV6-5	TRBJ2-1	ASIRDTYNEQF
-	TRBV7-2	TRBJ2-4	AGSRPGAGNIQY
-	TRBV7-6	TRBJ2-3	ASSRYGSDKNTQY
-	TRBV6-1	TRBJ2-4	ASTGTLTKNTQY
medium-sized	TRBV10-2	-	ASSAGQRPYEQY
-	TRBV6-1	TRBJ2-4	ASSELGRSDKNMQY
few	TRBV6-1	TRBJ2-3	ASSDMPAGLAGGKDTQY
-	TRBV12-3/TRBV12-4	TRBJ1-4	ASSLGGHENHEKLF
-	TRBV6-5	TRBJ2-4	ASSYSRATNTQY
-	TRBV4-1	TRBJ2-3	ASSQDQRGRSTDTQY
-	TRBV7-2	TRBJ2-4	ARGLGGGPPETQY
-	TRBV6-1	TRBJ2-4	AGGHRAGAKDIQY
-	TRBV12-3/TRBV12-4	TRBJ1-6	ASSLALQGISPLH
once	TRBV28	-	ASRSRPPHSYEQY
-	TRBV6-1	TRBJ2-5	ASAGGGVAATETQY
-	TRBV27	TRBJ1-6	ASSSMSGTVNSPLH
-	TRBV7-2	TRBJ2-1	ASSLDGGAYNEQF
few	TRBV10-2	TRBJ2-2	ASRLAGTGELF
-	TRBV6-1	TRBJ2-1	ASGFGTDREQF